This is a list of T cell receptor beta chains from one sample in a study of shared clonotypes between healthy human individuals. Assay: immunoSEQ multiplex PCR; the TCRdb copy retains only in-frame clones and omits some. Counted here are some 2,500,000 clones, approximately 94% occurring once; the ten biggest clones make up about 0.34%. The sequenced sample was naive CD4+ T cells from PBMCs. These receptors were collected from a man younger than 35 in good health. Some clones in this sample may be carry-over from other donors' samples. Each CDR3 is given with its conserved first and last residue. A D gene is named only where the DNA matches it firmly. Clone size is not always given. Where it is, it says once, few, many or a class for expanded clones.

clone_size j_call v_call d_call cdr3_nt cdr3_aa
NA TRBJ1-1 TRBV5-1 NA TGCGCCAGCAGCCCAAGGACAGAAAGAAACACTGAAGCTTTCTTT CASSPRTERNTEAFF
NA TRBJ1-1 TRBV29-1 NA TGCAGCGTTGAAAGGGCAGGTGGGGCTGAAGCTTTCTTT CSVERAGGAEAFF
NA TRBJ2-2 TRBV9 NA TGTGCCAGCAGCGTTGGGCTCCCTACCGGGGAGCTGTTTTTT CASSVGLPTGELFF
NA TRBJ2-7 TRBV11-1 NA TGTGCCAGCAGCTTAGAAGAGAGTAGGTCCTACGAGCAGTACTTC CASSLEESRSYEQYF
NA TRBJ2-3 TRBV27 NA TGTGCCAGCAGTTTATCCTCTAGCACAGATACGCAGTATTTT CASSLSSSTDTQYF
once TRBJ2-4 TRBV9 NA TGTGCCAGCAGCGTAGATCCAGGCAAAAACATTCAGTACTTC CASSVDPGKNIQYF
NA TRBJ2-1 TRBV27 TRBD2 TGTGCCAGCAAGGGACTAGCGGGCCACAATGAGCAGTTCTTC CASKGLAGHNEQFF
NA TRBJ2-2 TRBV19 TRBD1 TGTGCCAGTCAAACAGGGGGCGCGGGTACCGGGGAGCTGTTTTTT CASQTGGAGTGELFF
NA TRBJ2-1 TRBV29-1 TRBD1 TGCAGCGTTCGCCGGGACAGGATCTACAATGAGCAGTTCTTC CSVRRDRIYNEQFF
once TRBJ1-3 TRBV4-3 NA TGCGCCAGCAGCCAAGCCCAAGGACAGTCGAGGGGAAACACCATATATTTT CASSQAQGQSRGNTIYF
NA TRBJ2-2 TRBV9 NA TGTGCCAGCAGCGTGAGGGGCGGGATGAACACCGGGGAGCTGTTTTTT CASSVRGGMNTGELFF
NA TRBJ2-7 TRBV18 TRBD2 TGTGCCAGCTCCACAATCGACGGACGACTAGCGGGAGAGACCTACGAGCAGTACTTC CASSTIDGRLAGETYEQYF
NA TRBJ1-4 TRBV2 TRBD1 TGTGCCAGCAGGGCCCGACAGGGGACTAATGAAAAACTGTTTTTT CASRARQGTNEKLFF
few TRBJ1-5 TRBV7-3 NA TGTGCCAGCAGCTTAACAGGGAGCAATCAGCCCCAGCATTTT CASSLTGSNQPQHF
NA TRBJ2-7 TRBV11-3 NA TGTGCCAGCAGCTTAGGGGCAGGGAGCTCCTACGAGCAGTACTTC CASSLGAGSSYEQYF
NA TRBJ2-7 TRBV30 TRBD1 TGTGCCTGGAGGACTACAGGGGGAAGCGCGCAGTACTTC CAWRTTGGSAQYF
once TRBJ2-5 TRBV6-5 NA TGTGCCAGCAGTTACTCGTCTACCCTCCAAGAGACCCAGTACTTC CASSYSSTLQETQYF
NA TRBJ1-1 TRBV18 NA TGTGCCAGCTCACCCCTACAGGGTGGGACTGAAGCTTTCTTT CASSPLQGGTEAFF
NA TRBJ1-3 TRBV27 NA TGTGCCAGCAGCCAGTGGGGGGGCTCTGGAAACACCATATATTTT CASSQWGGSGNTIYF
few TRBJ2-7 TRBV18 NA TGTGCCAGCTCACAGCTTAGACAGAGCTCCTACGAGCAGTACTTC CASSQLRQSSYEQYF
NA TRBJ1-4 TRBV7-2 NA TGTGCCAGCAGCCCCAGGGGACCTCCGGGGGAAAAACTGTTTTTT CASSPRGPPGEKLFF
NA TRBJ2-2 TRBV5-1 TRBD2 TGCGCCAGCAGCCTTAGCGGGAGGGCCCCCGGGGAGCTGTTTTTT CASSLSGRAPGELFF
NA TRBJ2-7 TRBV7-9 NA TGTGCCAGCAGCTTGAGGCAGGGAGACGAGCAGTACTTC CASSLRQGDEQYF
NA TRBJ2-1 TRBV6-1 TRBD2 TGTGCCAGCAGCAGAGCGGGAGGGAGGCAGTTCTTC CASSRAGGRQFF
NA TRBJ2-3 TRBV30 NA TGTGCCTGGGGGACAGCGGGAGATCCACGGGTAGATACGCAGTATTTT CAWGTAGDPRVDTQYF
NA TRBJ2-1 TRBV7-9 TRBD2 TGTGCCAGCAGGTCCCGGACTAGCAGGGAGCATGAGCAGTTCTTC CASRSRTSREHEQFF
NA TRBJ2-3 TRBV28 NA TGTGCCAGCACCCCATTCCGGCGCACAGATACGCAGTATTTT CASTPFRRTDTQYF
NA TRBJ1-3 TRBV20-1 NA TGCAGTGCTAATAAAGGAAACACCATATATTTT CSANKGNTIYF
NA TRBJ1-2 TRBV6-1 NA TGTGCCAGCAATGTTAATTTGTATTATGGCTACACCTTC CASNVNLYYGYTF
NA TRBJ1-2 TRBV6-5 TRBD1 TGTGCCAGCAGTTACTCACCGGGACAGTACTATGGCTACACCTTC CASSYSPGQYYGYTF
NA TRBJ2-7 TRBV15 NA TGTGCCACCAGCTCTTCGGGTCTCGAGCAGTACTTC CATSSSGLEQYF
NA TRBJ2-3 TRBV28 NA TGTGCCAGCAGTTTATCAGCTAGCGCCGCAAGTGCAGATACGCAGTATTTT CASSLSASAASADTQYF
NA TRBJ1-5 TRBV7-3 NA TGTGCCAGCAGCACTCAAGGGAGGGGTACAGATCAGCCCCAGCATTTT CASSTQGRGTDQPQHF
NA TRBJ1-2 TRBV18 NA TGTGCCAGCTCACCGGCAGAAAACTATGGCTACACCTTC CASSPAENYGYTF
NA TRBJ1-2 TRBV11-1 NA TGTGCCAGCAGCTTACAGGAGCTAGGGAACTATGGCTACACCTTC CASSLQELGNYGYTF
NA TRBJ2-1 TRBV28 NA TGTGCCAGCAGCATGATAGGGGCGCATAATGAGCAGTTCTTC CASSMIGAHNEQFF
NA TRBJ1-1 TRBV27 NA TGTGCCAGCAGTTTAACCTTCGGAGGGAACACTGAAGCTTTCTTT CASSLTFGGNTEAFF
NA TRBJ1-5 TRBV28 TRBD1 TGTGCCAGCAGTCTAGGGGGCGGCAATCAGCCCCAGCATTTT CASSLGGGNQPQHF
NA TRBJ2-7 TRBV2 NA TGTGCCAGCAGTGAGGGTTCGGGCATCTACGAGCAGTACTTC CASSEGSGIYEQYF
NA TRBJ2-3 TRBV4-1 NA TGCGCCAGCAGCCAAAAGAGGGGGCTAGCGGCTCAAACTAGCACAGATACGCAGTATTTT CASSQKRGLAAQTSTDTQYF
NA TRBJ2-2 TRBV2 TRBD1 TGTGCCAGCAGGATGGACAGGGGGCGGACCGGGGAGCTGTTTTTT CASRMDRGRTGELFF
NA TRBJ1-5 TRBV6-1 NA TGTGCCAGCAGTGACCGTGGGGGGGGCAATCAGCCCCAGCATTTT CASSDRGGGNQPQHF
NA TRBJ1-1 TRBV7-3 NA TGTGCCAGCAGCTTCGGGGTTGACGGGTCTGAAGCTTTCTTT CASSFGVDGSEAFF
NA TRBJ2-1 TRBV28 NA TGTGCCAGCGAATCACTCCCGATTTACGCTGAGCAGTTCTTC CASESLPIYAEQFF
NA TRBJ1-3 TRBV11-2 NA TGTGCCAGCAGCGCCATGCCCCAGGGGGGAAACACCATATATTTT CASSAMPQGGNTIYF
few TRBJ1-1 TRBV11-2 NA TGTGCCAGCAGCTTAGTGTACACTGAAGCTTTCTTT CASSLVYTEAFF
NA TRBJ2-1 TRBV29-1 NA TGCAGCGTTGACGAAGGGCGCGACAATGAGCAGTTCTTC CSVDEGRDNEQFF
NA TRBJ2-5 TRBV9 NA TGTGCCAGCAGCGTAGGAGCAGGGACGGGAGAGACCCAGTACTTC CASSVGAGTGETQYF
NA TRBJ2-7 TRBV5-1 TRBD2 TGCGCCAGCAGCTTGAATCATACTAGCGGGGGGAGAGGGGACGAGCAGTACTTC CASSLNHTSGGRGDEQYF
NA TRBJ2-7 TRBV4-2 TRBD2 TGTGCCAGCAGCTCCGGGACTAGCGGGATATTGGGCGAGCAGTACTTC CASSSGTSGILGEQYF
once TRBJ2-2 TRBV7-8 TRBD1 TGTGCCAGCAGCCTACAGGGGGCGCGAAACACCGGGGAGCTGTTTTTT CASSLQGARNTGELFF